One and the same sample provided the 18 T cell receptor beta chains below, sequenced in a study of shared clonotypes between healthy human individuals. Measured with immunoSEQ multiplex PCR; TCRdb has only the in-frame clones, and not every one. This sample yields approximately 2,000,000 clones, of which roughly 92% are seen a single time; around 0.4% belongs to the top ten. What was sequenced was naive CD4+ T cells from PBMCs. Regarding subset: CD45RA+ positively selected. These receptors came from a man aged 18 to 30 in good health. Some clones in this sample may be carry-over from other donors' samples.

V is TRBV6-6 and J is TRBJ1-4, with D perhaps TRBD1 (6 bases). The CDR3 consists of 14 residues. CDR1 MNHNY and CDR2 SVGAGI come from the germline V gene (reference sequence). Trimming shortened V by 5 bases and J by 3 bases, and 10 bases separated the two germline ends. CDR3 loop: CASSKQGSNEKLFF. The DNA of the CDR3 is TGTGCCAGCAGTAAACAGGGATCTAATGAAAAACTGTTTTTT.

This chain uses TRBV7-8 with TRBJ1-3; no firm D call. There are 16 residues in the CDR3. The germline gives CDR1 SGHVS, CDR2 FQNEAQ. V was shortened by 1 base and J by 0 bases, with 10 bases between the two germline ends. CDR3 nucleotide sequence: TGTGCCAGCAGCTTAGGTATCTTTACCTCTGGAAACACCATATATTTT. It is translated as CASSLGIFTSGNTIYF.

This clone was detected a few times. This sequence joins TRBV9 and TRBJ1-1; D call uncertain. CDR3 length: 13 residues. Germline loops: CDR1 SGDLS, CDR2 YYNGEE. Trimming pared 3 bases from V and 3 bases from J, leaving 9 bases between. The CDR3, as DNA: TGTGCCAGCAGCGGGCAGGTGCACACTGAAGCTTTCTTT. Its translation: CASSGQVHTEAFF.

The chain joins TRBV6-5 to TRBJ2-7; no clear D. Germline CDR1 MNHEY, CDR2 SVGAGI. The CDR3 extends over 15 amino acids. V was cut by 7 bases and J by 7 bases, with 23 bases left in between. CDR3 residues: CASTPRTVGLGEQYF. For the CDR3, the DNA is TGTGCCAGCACCCCCCGGACGGTGGGGTTGGGAGAGCAGTACTTC.

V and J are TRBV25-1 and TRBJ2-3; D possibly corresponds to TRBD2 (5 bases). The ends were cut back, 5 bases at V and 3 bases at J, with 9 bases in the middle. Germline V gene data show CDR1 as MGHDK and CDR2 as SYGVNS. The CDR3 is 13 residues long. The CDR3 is CASSRPGTDTQYF. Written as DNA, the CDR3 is TGTGCCAGCAGTCGTCCGGGAACAGATACGCAGTATTTT.

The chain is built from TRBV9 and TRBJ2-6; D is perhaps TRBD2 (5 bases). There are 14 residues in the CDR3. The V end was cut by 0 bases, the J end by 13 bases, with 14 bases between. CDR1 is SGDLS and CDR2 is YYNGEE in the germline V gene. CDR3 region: CASSVVPSSGVLTF. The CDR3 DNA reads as TGTGCCAGCAGCGTAGTTCCCTCCTCGGGAGTCCTGACTTTC.

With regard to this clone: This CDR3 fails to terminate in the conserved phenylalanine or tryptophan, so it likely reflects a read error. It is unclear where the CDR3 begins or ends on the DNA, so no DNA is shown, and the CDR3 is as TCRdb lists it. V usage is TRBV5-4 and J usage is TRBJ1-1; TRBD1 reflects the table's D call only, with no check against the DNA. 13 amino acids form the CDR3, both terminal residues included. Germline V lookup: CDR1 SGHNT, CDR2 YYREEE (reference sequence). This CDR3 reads CASSLDRTGWDWY.

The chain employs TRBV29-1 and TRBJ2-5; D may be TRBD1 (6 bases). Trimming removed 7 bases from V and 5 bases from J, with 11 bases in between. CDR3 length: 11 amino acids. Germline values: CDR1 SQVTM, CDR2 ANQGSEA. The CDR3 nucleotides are TGCAGCGCAGGGGTTGGGGAGACCCAGTACTTC. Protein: CSAGVGETQYF.

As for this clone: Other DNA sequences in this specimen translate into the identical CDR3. The chain's CDR3 is CASSRGQQETQYF. The DNA for the CDR3 is TGTGCCAGCAGTCGGGGACAGCAAGAGACCCAGTACTTC. The chain couples TRBV2 to TRBJ2-5; TRBD1 aligns across 7 bases. Trimming at V came to 5 bases and at J to 2 bases, leaving 2 bases not matched to a gene. CDR1 is SNHLY, CDR2 FYNNEI, per germline. The CDR3 loop spans 13 amino acids. Full variable domain (rest looked up from reference TRBV2 and TRBJ2-5): EPEVTQTPSHQVTQMGQEVILRCVPISNHLYFYWYRQILGQKVEFLVSFYNNEISEKSEIFDDQFSVERPDGSNFTLKIRSTKLEDSAMYFCASSRGQQETQYFGPGTRLLVL.

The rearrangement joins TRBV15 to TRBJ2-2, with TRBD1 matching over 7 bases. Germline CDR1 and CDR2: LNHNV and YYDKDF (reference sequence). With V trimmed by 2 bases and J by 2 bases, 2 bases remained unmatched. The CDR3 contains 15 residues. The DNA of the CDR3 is TGTGCCACCAGCAGAAACAGGGGTAACACCGGGGAGCTGTTTTTT. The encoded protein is CATSRNRGNTGELFF.

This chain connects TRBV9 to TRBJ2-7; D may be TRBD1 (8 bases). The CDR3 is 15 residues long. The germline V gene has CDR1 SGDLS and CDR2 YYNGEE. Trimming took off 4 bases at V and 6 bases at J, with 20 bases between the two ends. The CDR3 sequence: CASSRGVDRVSEQYF. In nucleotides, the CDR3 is TGTGCCAGCAGCCGGGGGGTGGACAGGGTTTCCGAGCAGTACTTC.

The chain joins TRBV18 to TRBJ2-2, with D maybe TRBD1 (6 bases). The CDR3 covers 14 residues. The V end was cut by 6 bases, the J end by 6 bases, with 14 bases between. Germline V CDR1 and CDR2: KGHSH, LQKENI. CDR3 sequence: CASSGARTPGELFF. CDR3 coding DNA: TGTGCCAGCTCGGGGGCTCGGACCCCCGGGGAGCTGTTTTTT.

The CDR3 loop is CASSLGLSAGELFF. CDR3 DNA sequence: TGTGCCAGCAGCTTGGGACTATCGGCCGGGGAGCTGTTTTTT. The chain recombines TRBV11-2 with TRBJ2-2; 7 nucleotides line up with TRBD2. V shed 3 bases and J 6 bases; nucleotides not matched to a gene: 4. The CDR3 extends over 14 amino acids. CDR1 is SGHAT, CDR2 FQNNGV, per germline.

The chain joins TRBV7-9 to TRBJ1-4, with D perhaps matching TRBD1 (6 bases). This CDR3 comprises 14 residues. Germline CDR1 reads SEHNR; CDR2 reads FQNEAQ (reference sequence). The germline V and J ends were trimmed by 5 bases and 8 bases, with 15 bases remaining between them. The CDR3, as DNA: TGTGCCAGCAGCCCGAGGACAGTTCAAGAAAAACTGTTTTTT. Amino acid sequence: CASSPRTVQEKLFF.

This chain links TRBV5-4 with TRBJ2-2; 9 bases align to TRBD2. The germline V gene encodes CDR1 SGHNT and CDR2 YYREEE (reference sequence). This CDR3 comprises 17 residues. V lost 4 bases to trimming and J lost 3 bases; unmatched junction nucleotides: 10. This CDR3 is CASSPFPGTSYTGELFF. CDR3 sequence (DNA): TGTGCCAGCAGCCCCTTCCCCGGGACTAGCTACACCGGGGAGCTGTTTTTT.

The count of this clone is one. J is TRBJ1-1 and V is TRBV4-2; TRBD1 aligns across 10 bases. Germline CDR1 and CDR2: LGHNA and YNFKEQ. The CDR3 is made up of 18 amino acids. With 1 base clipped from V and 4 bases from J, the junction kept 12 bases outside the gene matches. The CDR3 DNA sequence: TGTGCCAGCAGCCAAGGGTTGACAGGGGGCGGTTTAAGCACTGAAGCTTTCTTT. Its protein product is CASSQGLTGGGLSTEAFF.

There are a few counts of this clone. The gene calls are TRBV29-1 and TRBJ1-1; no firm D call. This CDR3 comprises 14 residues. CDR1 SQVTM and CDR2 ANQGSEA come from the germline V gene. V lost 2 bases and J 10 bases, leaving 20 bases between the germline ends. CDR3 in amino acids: CSVELGPMDKRAFF. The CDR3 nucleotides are TGCAGCGTTGAATTGGGTCCGATGGATAAACGAGCTTTCTTT.

The chain's CDR3 is CASSLVWGGGQETQYF. The CDR3 nucleotides read TGTGCCAGCAGCTTGGTCTGGGGCGGAGGACAAGAGACCCAGTACTTC. The chain joins TRBV5-4 to TRBJ2-5; D could derive from TRBD1 or TRBD2 (5 bases each). Trimming stripped 0 bases from V and 2 bases from J, with 14 bases between. Germline V gene sequence: CDR1 SGHNT, CDR2 YYREEE (reference sequence). This CDR3 spans 16 amino acids.